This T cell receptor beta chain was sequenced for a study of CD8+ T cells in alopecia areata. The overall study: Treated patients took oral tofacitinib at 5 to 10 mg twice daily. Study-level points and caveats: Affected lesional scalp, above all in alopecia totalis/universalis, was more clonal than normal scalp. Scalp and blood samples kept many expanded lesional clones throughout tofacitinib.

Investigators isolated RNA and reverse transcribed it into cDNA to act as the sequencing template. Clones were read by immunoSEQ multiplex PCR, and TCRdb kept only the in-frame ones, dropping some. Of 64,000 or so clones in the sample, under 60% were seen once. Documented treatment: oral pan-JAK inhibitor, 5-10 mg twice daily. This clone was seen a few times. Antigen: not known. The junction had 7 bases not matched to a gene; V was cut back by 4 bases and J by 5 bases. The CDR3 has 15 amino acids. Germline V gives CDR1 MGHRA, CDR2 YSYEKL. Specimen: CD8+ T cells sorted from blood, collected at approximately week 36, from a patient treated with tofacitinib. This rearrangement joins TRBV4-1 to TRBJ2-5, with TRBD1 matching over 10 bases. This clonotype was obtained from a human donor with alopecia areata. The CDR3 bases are TGCGCCAGCAGCCTACTCGGGACAGGGGAGGAGACCCAGTACTTC. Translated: CASSLLGTGEETQYF.